This record concerns one T cell receptor beta chain sequence. Its antigen is not identified. Constant-segment primers served in 5'RACE that generated TCR alpha and TCR beta cDNA libraries bearing sample barcodes and UMIs. TCRdb re-called the 5' RACE reads with MiXCR, one entry per CDR3 protein. This repertoire shows hundreds of thousands of distinct CDR3 sequences, approximately 16% found once; its top ten account for 22%. The record originates from a study of T-cell memory formation after mild COVID-19. General study points: Later expanders leaned toward CD4+, whereas clones contracting from day 15 to 85 were balanced CD4/CD8. What remained unconfirmed was the SARS-CoV-2 specificity of second-wave clones peaking on day 37. Shrinking CD4+ clones were chiefly CM and EM; CD8+ ones were chiefly EMRA.

The sequence was obtained from a man younger than 35 who had mild COVID-19 (a few samples of this study predate the infection). Cell type and time point are not known. Sequenced: PBMCs or a T cell subset sorted from them (not recorded which).

The CDR3 DNA sequence: TGTGCCAGCAGTGTCTACAGGGGACGGACCTACAATGAGCAGTTCTTC. This codes for CASSVYRGRTYNEQFF. The chain uses TRBV2 and TRBJ2-1; 7 bases map to TRBD1. The germline V gene encodes CDR1 SNHLY and CDR2 FYNNEI. The junction had 8 bases not matched to a gene; V was cut back by 4 bases and J by 2 bases. The CDR3 covers 16 residues.